These 17 T cell receptor beta chains share one sample of origin, sequenced in a study of blood T cells in healthy people across ages. Combining a sample-barcoded 5' primer with a J-beta primer mix, a second PCR ran for roughly 7 to 12 cycles. TCRdb reprocessed the 5' RACE reads via MiXCR and lists one record per CDR3 protein. Of about 970,000 distinct CDR3 sequences detected, roughly 51% appear once; the ten largest clones hold 20% to 25%. The sample consisted of blood. Receptor source: a woman aged 55-69 years in good health.

The J gene is TRBJ2-5, the V gene TRBV5-1, with 8 bases identical to TRBD1. The J call is doubtful: the DNA matches TRBJ2-7 better. The CDR3 has 12 residues. The V gene's germline CDR1 is SGHRS and CDR2 YFSETQ. Written as DNA, the CDR3 is TGCGCCAGCGGCGGACAGGGTTACGAGCAGTACTTC. This sequence encodes CASGGQGYEQYF.

The chain carries TRBV12-3 or TRBV12-4 and TRBJ2-7; no reliable D call. TRBJ2-4 matches the DNA end more closely, so the J call is doubtful. This CDR3 is built from 11 residues. In DNA, the CDR3 is TGTGCCAGCAGCTTGTTTAACATTCAGTACTTC. Translation gives CASSLFNIQYF.

V is TRBV14 and J is TRBJ2-5; D remains ambiguous. Deletions cut 4 bases from V and 4 bases from J, with 16 bases between. Germline CDR1 and CDR2: SGHDN and FVKESK. The CDR3 length is 15 residues. CDR3: CASSRLAGFGETQYF. CDR3 in DNA: TGTGCCAGCAGCCGTCTGGCCGGGTTCGGAGAGACCCAGTACTTC.

The chain joins TRBV12-5 to TRBJ2-3; TRBD1 matches 7 bases. J gave up 4 bases and V 1 base, and 8 bases lay outside the gene matches. CDR1 LGHNT and CDR2 FRNRAP come from the germline V gene. This CDR3 is built from 16 residues. CDR3 protein: CASGLDPTGSPDTQYF. The DNA of the CDR3 is TGTGCTAGTGGTTTGGACCCGACAGGGAGCCCAGATACGCAGTATTTT.

Only a few counts were recorded for this clonotype. The chain carries TRBV29-1 and TRBJ2-1, with 7 bases fitting TRBD1. Germline CDR1 SQVTM, CDR2 ANQGSEA. The J segment lost 7 bases and the V segment lost 6 bases, leaving 18 bases of the junction unmatched. This CDR3 is built from 16 residues. As DNA, the CDR3 is TGCAGCGTCCCAATGGGGGACACAGGGGTGGGTAATGAGCAGTTCTTC. Translated, it gives CSVPMGDTGVGNEQFF.

The genes are TRBV12-3 or TRBV12-4 and TRBJ2-3, with a possible D match to TRBD1 (5 bases). The CDR3 runs 15 residues. The V end was cut by 8 bases, the J end by 0 bases, with 15 bases between. The CDR3: CASGRSGQSTDTQYF. CDR3 in DNA: TGTGCCAGCGGACGCAGTGGACAAAGCACAGATACGCAGTATTTT.

The rearrangement joins TRBV20-1 to TRBJ2-7; TRBD2 aligns across 14 bases. The V gene's germline CDR1 is DFQATT and CDR2 SNEGSKA (reference sequence). This CDR3 comprises 15 residues. The ends lost 3 bases at V and 6 bases at J; junction bases unmatched: 7. CDR3 coding DNA: TGCAGTGCTAGGGAGGGACTAGCGGGAGTTACCGAGCAGTACTTC. It translates to CSAREGLAGVTEQYF.

The rearrangement links TRBV6-6 to TRBJ2-3; a weak D match, TRBD2 (6 bases). Germline assignment: CDR1 MNHNY and CDR2 SVGAGI (reference sequence). The length of the CDR3 is 16 residues. The V gene lost 0 bases and the J gene lost 1 base, with 11 bases spanning the gap. The CDR3 spells CASSYSGGGGTDTQYF. CDR3 DNA sequence: TGTGCCAGCAGTTACTCGGGAGGTGGGGGCACAGATACGCAGTATTTT.

The chain joins TRBV27 to TRBJ2-2; no clear D gene. The CDR3 has 14 amino acids. Trimming removed 8 bases at V and 1 base at J, with 11 bases between. Germline loops: CDR1 MNHEY, CDR2 SMNVEV (reference sequence). CDR3 sequence: CASRVGRNTGELFF. In nucleotides, the CDR3 is TGTGCCAGCCGAGTAGGCAGGAACACCGGGGAGCTGTTTTTT.

The rearrangement uses TRBV7-9 and TRBJ1-2; D is uncertain. Germline values: CDR1 SEHNR, CDR2 FQNEAQ (reference sequence). The CDR3 is made up of 15 amino acids. Trimming removed 7 bases at V and 0 bases at J, with 15 bases between. The CDR3 protein is CASTSTASPNYGYTF. The CDR3 DNA reads as TGTGCCAGCACCTCAACCGCTTCCCCTAACTATGGCTACACCTTC.

The chain has TRBV7-9 and TRBJ1-4, with a weak D call TRBD1 (5 bases). Per the germline V gene, CDR1 is SEHNR and CDR2 is FQNEAQ (reference sequence). This CDR3 spans 18 amino acids. V was clipped by 3 bases and J by 3 bases, with 20 bases between them. The CDR3, as DNA: TGTGCCAGCAGCTTTCTTTCTACCCGAGGGGCGGCTAATGAAAAACTGTTTTTT. Amino acids: CASSFLSTRGAANEKLFF.

In regard to this clonotype: The junction shows a germline mismatch at one end, possibly a read error. V gene TRBV6-7 combines with J gene TRBJ2-7, with D tentatively TRBD1 or TRBD2 (5 bases each). The DNA end favors TRBJ2-5, so the J call may be wrong. TRBV6-7 is placed among ORFs of uncertain function. This CDR3 comprises 15 residues. The CDR3 loop is CARSYSITGRRTQYF. The CDR3 nucleotides are TGTGCCCGCAGTTACTCGATAACGGGGCGCAGGACCCAGTACTTC.

This sequence joins TRBV20-1 and TRBJ1-2; no reliable D call. This CDR3 comprises 14 residues. The V end was cut by 2 bases, the J end by 4 bases, with 14 bases between. From germline, CDR1 is DFQATT and CDR2 SNEGSKA (reference sequence). The DNA of the CDR3 is TGCAGTGCTAGACCTCCCGGGCGTAGCTATGGCTACACCTTC. Translated, it gives CSARPPGRSYGYTF.

The table lists this clonotype with a count of one. The chain links TRBV20-1 to TRBJ2-5; possibly TRBD1 for D (5 bases). The DNA end lines up better with TRBJ2-7; the J call may be wrong. In germline, CDR1 is DFQATT, CDR2 SNEGSKA (reference sequence). This CDR3 has 15 amino acids. The CDR3, as DNA: TGCAGTGCTACTCCTAAGGCAGGGATTTTGAGCGAGCAGTACTTC. Translating it yields CSATPKAGILSEQYF.

The genes are TRBV6-2 or TRBV6-3 and TRBJ2-4; the match to TRBD2 covers 7 bases. The trim removed 2 bases at V and 0 bases at J, leaving 13 bases unmatched. This CDR3 contains 19 residues. Germline V gene data show CDR1 as MNHEY and CDR2 as SVGEGT. CDR3 residues: CASSYVSAGSHLAKNIQYF. DNA of the CDR3: TGTGCCAGCAGTTACGTTTCAGCGGGATCCCACCTAGCCAAAAACATTCAGTACTTC.

The table lists this clonotype with a few counts. The chain combines TRBV3-1 with TRBJ1-4; 7 positions agree with TRBD1. Germline trimming cut 4 bases from V and 0 bases from J; bases unmatched to any gene: 5. Germline lookup yields CDR1 LGHDT and CDR2 YNNKEL (reference sequence). The CDR3 covers 16 residues. As DNA, the CDR3 is TGTGCCAGCAGCCGACAGGGAACCGCAACTAATGAAAAACTGTTTTTT. Translated: CASSRQGTATNEKLFF.

This clonotype was seen a handful of times. V is TRBV5-1 and J is TRBJ2-1; D not resolved. The ends were cut back, 4 bases at V and 8 bases at J, with 16 bases in the middle. The CDR3 is 14 amino acids. The V gene's germline CDR1 is SGHRS and CDR2 YFSETQ. The CDR3 region has the DNA TGCGCCAGCAGCCTCACTTCCCCGGGCCATGAGCAGTTCTTC. It specifies CASSLTSPGHEQFF. Full variable domain (missing parts from reference TRBV5-1 and TRBJ2-1): KAGVTQTPRYLIKTRGQQVTLSCSPISGHRSVSWYQQTPGQGLQFLFEYFSETQRNKGNFPGRFSGRQFSNSRSEMNVSTLELGDSALYLCASSLTSPGHEQFFGPGTRLTVL.